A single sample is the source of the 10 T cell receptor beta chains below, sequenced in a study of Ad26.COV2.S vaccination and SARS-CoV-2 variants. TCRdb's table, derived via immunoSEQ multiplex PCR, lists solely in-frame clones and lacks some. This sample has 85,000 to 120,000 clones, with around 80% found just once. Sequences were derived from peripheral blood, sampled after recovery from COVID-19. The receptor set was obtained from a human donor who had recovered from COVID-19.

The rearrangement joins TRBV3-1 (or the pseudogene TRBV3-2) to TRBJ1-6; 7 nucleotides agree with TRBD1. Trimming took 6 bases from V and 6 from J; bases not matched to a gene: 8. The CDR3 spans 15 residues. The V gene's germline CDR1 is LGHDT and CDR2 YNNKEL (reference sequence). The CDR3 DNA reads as TGTGCCAGCAGGGACTCGGACAGGACTAATTCACCCCTCCACTTT. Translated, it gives CASRDSDRTNSPLHF.

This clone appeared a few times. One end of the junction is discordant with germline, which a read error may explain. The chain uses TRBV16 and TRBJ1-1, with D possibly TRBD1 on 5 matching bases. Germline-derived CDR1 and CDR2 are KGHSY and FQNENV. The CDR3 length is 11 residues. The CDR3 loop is CASSQSGGPRF. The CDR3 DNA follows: TGTGCCAGCAGCCAATCGGGGGGACCGCGCTTT.

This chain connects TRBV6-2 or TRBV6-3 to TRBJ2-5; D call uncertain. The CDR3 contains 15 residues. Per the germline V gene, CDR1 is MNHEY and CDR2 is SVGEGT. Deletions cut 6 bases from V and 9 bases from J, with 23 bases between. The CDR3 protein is CASSSAPVGYGPQYF. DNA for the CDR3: TGTGCCAGCAGCTCCGCCCCCGTAGGATATGGCCCCCAGTACTTC.

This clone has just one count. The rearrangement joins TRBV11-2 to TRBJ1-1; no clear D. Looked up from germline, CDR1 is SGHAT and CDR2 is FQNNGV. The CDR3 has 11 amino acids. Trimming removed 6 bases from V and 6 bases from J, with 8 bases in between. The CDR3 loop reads CASSIWSEAFF. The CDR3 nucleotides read TGTGCCAGCAGTATTTGGTCTGAAGCTTTCTTT.

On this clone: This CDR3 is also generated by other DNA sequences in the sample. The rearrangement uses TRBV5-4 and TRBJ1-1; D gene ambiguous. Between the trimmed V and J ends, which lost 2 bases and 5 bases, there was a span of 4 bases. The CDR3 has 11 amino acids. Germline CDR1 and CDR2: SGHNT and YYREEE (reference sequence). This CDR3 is CASSFSTEAFF. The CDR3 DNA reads TGTGCCAGCAGCTTTTCTACTGAAGCTTTCTTT.

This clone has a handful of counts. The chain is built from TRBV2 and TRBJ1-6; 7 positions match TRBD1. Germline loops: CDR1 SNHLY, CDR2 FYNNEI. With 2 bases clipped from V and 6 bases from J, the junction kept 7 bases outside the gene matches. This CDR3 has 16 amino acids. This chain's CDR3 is CASSEMRGPANSPLHF. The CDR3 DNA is TGTGCCAGCAGTGAAATGAGGGGGCCGGCTAATTCACCCCTCCACTTT.

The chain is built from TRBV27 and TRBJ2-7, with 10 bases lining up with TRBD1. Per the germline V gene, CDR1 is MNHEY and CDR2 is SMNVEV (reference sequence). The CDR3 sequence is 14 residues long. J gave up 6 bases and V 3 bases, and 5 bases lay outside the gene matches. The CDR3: CASSFGTGEREQYF. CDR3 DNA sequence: TGTGCCAGCAGTTTCGGGACAGGGGAACGCGAGCAGTACTTC.

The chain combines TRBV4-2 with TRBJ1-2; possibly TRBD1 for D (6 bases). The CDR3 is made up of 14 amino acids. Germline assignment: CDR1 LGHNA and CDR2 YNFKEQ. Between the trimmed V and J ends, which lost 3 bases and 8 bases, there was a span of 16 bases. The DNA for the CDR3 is TGTGCCAGCAGCCAGACCGGACAGTGGAGGGGCTACACCTTC. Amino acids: CASSQTGQWRGYTF.

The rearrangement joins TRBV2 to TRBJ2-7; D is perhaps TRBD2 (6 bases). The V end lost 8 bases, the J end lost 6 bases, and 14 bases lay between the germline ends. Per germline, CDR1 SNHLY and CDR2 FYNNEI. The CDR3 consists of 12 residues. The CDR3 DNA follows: TGTGCCAGCTGCCGGGGGACGGTCGAGCAGTACTTC. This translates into CASCRGTVEQYF.

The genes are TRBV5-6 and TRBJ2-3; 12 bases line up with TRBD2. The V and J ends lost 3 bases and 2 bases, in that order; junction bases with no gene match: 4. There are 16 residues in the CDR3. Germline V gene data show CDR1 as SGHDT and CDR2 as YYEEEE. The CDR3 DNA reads TGTGCCAGCAGCTCAGGGACTAGCGGGTTCACAGATACGCAGTATTTT. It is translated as CASSSGTSGFTDTQYF.